Following are 17 T cell receptor beta chains from one sample sequenced in a study of identical twins. TCRdb fed the 5' RACE reads into MiXCR, producing one record per CDR3 protein. The top ten hold about 1.5% of the sample, which has some 900,000 distinct CDR3 sequences, roughly an eighth seen once. These same data were also listed under a study on yellow fever vaccine responses in identical twins.

Sequencing used PBMCs. The receptors shown here come from a woman younger than 35 in good health.

This chain links TRBV12-3 or TRBV12-4 with TRBJ2-3; D is undetermined. V was clipped by 0 bases and J by 2 bases, with 9 bases between them. The CDR3 is 15 residues long. The CDR3, as DNA: TGTGCCAGCAGTTTAGCGCCTTACTCCACAGATACGCAGTATTTT. Its protein product is CASSLAPYSTDTQYF.

This clonotype was picked up a small number of times. The V and J genes are TRBV11-2 and TRBJ1-1, with 8 bases lining up with TRBD1. Germline values: CDR1 SGHAT, CDR2 FQNNGV. The ends lost 3 bases at V and 7 bases at J; junction bases unmatched: 4. The CDR3 is 13 amino acids. The CDR3 is CASSLTGVREAFF. CDR3 nucleotide sequence: TGTGCCAGCAGCTTGACAGGGGTCCGTGAAGCTTTCTTT.

This clonotype was recorded many times. V usage is TRBV20-1 and J usage is TRBJ2-1; no reliable D call. The CDR3 covers 15 residues. Germline V lookup: CDR1 DFQATT, CDR2 SNEGSKA (reference sequence). V lost 4 bases, J lost 0 bases, and 13 bases lay in between. The CDR3: CSAIGVRSSYNEQFF. Here the CDR3 DNA reads TGCAGTGCTATTGGGGTCCGAAGCTCCTACAATGAGCAGTTCTTC.

V usage is TRBV12-3 or TRBV12-4 and J usage is TRBJ2-7; TRBD1 might be the D (6 bases). The CDR3 is made up of 15 amino acids. Between the trimmed V and J ends, which lost 4 bases and 7 bases, there was a span of 20 bases. The CDR3 spells CASSSSTGTIGEQYV. Written as DNA, the CDR3 is TGTGCCAGCAGTTCGTCGACAGGAACGATTGGAGAGCAGTACGTC.

Ten or more counts support this clonotype. The chain carries TRBV11-2 and TRBJ1-4; TRBD1 agrees at 8 bases. With V trimmed by 5 bases and J by 1 base, 3 bases remained unmatched. The CDR3 is 15 residues long. In germline, CDR1 is SGHAT, CDR2 FQNNGV. In DNA, the CDR3 is TGTGCCAGCAGCGCACAGGGGGGAACTAATGAAAAACTGTTTTTT. The encoded protein is CASSAQGGTNEKLFF.

The chain couples TRBV15 to TRBJ1-5, with 10 bases fitting TRBD1. V lost 1 base to trimming and J lost 5 bases; unmatched junction nucleotides: 5. The CDR3 has 16 residues. Germline V CDR1 and CDR2: LNHNV, YYDKDF (reference sequence). This chain's CDR3 is CATSRGGQGVDQPQHF. CDR3 nucleotide sequence: TGTGCCACCAGCAGAGGTGGACAGGGGGTCGATCAGCCCCAGCATTTT.

This clonotype was found many times. This rearrangement joins TRBV14 to TRBJ1-6, with a tentative D call TRBD1 (6 bases). CDR1 and CDR2 (germline): SGHDN, FVKESK. Trimming shortened V by 0 bases and J by 9 bases, and 12 bases separated the two germline ends. The CDR3 contains 15 residues. Here the CDR3 reads CASSQEGGATSPLHF. The CDR3, as DNA: TGTGCCAGCAGCCAAGAGGGGGGCGCAACTTCACCCCTCCACTTT.

The DNA for the CDR3 is TGTGCCACCAGCAGAGATGGGTTCCGAGCAGTTAGCACAGATACGCAGTATTTT. It is translated as CATSRDGFRAVSTDTQYF. The chain employs TRBV15 and TRBJ2-3; no definite D call. Trimming removed 0 bases at V and 0 bases at J, with 16 bases between. The germline CDR1 and CDR2 sequences are LNHNV and YYDKDF (reference sequence). This CDR3 contains 18 residues.

The V and J genes are TRBV28 and TRBJ1-1, with 9 bases aligning to TRBD1. This CDR3 has 14 amino acids. CDR1 and CDR2 from the germline V gene are MDHEN and SYDVKM. V was pared by 7 bases and J by 4 bases, with 7 bases of the junction left unmatched. CDR3 in DNA: TGTGCCAGCAATGGGGACAGGGTGGTCACTGAAGCTTTCTTT. It encodes CASNGDRVVTEAFF.

This clonotype was detected a few times. CDR3 loop: CASSLGDRAPQWSYNEQFF. The CDR3, as DNA: TGCGCCAGCAGCTTGGGCGACAGGGCCCCCCAGTGGTCCTACAATGAGCAGTTCTTC. The rearrangement uses TRBV5-1 and TRBJ2-1; 7 nucleotides match TRBD1. Germline values: CDR1 SGHRS, CDR2 YFSETQ. This CDR3 spans 19 amino acids. The V segment lost 0 bases and the J segment 1 base; nucleotides outside the gene matches: 13. Drawing the rest from reference TRBV5-1 and TRBJ2-1, the complete variable domain is KAGVTQTPRYLIKTRGQQVTLSCSPISGHRSVSWYQQTPGQGLQFLFEYFSETQRNKGNFPGRFSGRQFSNSRSEMNVSTLELGDSALYLCASSLGDRAPQWSYNEQFFGPGTRLTVL.

This clonotype has just a few counts. The rearrangement uses TRBV28 and TRBJ1-1; 7 positions match TRBD1. CDR1 is MDHEN and CDR2 is SYDVKM in the germline V gene. V shed 1 base, J shed 3 bases, and the junction held 20 bases outside the gene matches. The CDR3 runs 20 residues. The CDR3: CASSLYPSGQVNRWDTEAFF. The DNA of the CDR3 is TGTGCCAGCAGTTTATACCCCAGCGGACAGGTAAACCGGTGGGACACTGAAGCTTTCTTT. Full variable domain (outside the CDR3, taken from reference TRBV28 and TRBJ1-1): DVKVTQSSRYLVKRTGEKVFLECVQDMDHENMFWYRQDPGLGLRLIYFSYDVKMKEKGDIPEGYSVSREKKERFSLILESASTNQTSMYLCASSLYPSGQVNRWDTEAFFGQGTRLTVV.

This chain joins TRBV20-1 and TRBJ2-7; TRBD2 agrees at 9 bases. Germline CDR1 DFQATT, CDR2 SNEGSKA (reference sequence). This CDR3 region has 13 residues. The V segment lost 3 bases and the J segment 6 bases; nucleotides outside the gene matches: 6. This CDR3 is CSARSHSGSEQYF. The CDR3 DNA follows: TGCAGTGCTAGGAGCCATAGCGGGAGCGAGCAGTACTTC.

This clonotype was seen more than once but under ten times. In DNA form, the CDR3 reads TGTGCCAGCAGTTTTGGGCGGTCCTACGAGCAGTACGTC. Translated, it gives CASSFGRSYEQYV. The chain combines TRBV28 with TRBJ2-7, with D unresolved. Trimming pared 3 bases from V and 1 base from J, leaving 7 bases between. The CDR3 sequence is 13 residues long. Per the germline V gene, CDR1 is MDHEN and CDR2 is SYDVKM.

This clonotype showed up just a few times. The chain is built from TRBV4-1 and TRBJ2-5; 12 positions agree with TRBD2. V shed 2 bases, J shed 4 bases, and the junction held 5 bases outside the gene matches. Germline assignment: CDR1 MGHRA and CDR2 YSYEKL. This CDR3 region has 16 residues. The CDR3 sequence: CASSQPSGGALETQYF. The CDR3 DNA is TGCGCCAGCAGCCAACCTAGCGGGGGGGCGTTAGAGACCCAGTACTTC.

This clonotype was recorded once. One junction end does not reproduce the germline sequence, and a read error may be involved. DNA for the CDR3: TGCAGTGCCAGAGGACGAGTCAATCAGCCCCAGCATTTT. Its protein is CSARGRVNQPQHF. The chain is built from TRBV20-1 and TRBJ1-5; D not certain. Germline CDR1 DFQATT, CDR2 SNEGSKA (reference sequence). The CDR3 is 13 residues long.

J is TRBJ2-1 and V is TRBV6-5, with D perhaps TRBD2 (5 bases). Germline V lookup: CDR1 MNHEY, CDR2 SVGAGI. V was shortened by 0 bases and J by 6 bases, with 15 bases between the two germline ends. This CDR3 contains 16 residues. The CDR3 DNA reads as TGTGCCAGCAGTTACTCGACTACTACGTGGAGCAATGAGCAGTTCTTC. Its translation is CASSYSTTTWSNEQFF.

In its sample, this clonotype was seen many times. The chain has TRBV4-1 and TRBJ2-3; no definite D call. The V end lost 0 bases, the J end lost 6 bases, and 16 bases lay between the germline ends. The CDR3 has 16 residues. Germline CDR1 is MGHRA and CDR2 is YSYEKL. CDR3 coding DNA: TGCGCCAGCAGCCAAGATTGGGCTGAGGTCAGGGATACGCAGTATTTT. It translates to CASSQDWAEVRDTQYF.